Presented here are 13 T cell receptor beta chains from one specimen sequenced in a study of blood T cell repertoires in COVID-19. The protocol was immunoSEQ multiplex PCR, while the TCRdb copy is restricted to in-frame clones and leaves out a portion. Of tens of thousands of clones listed, around 81% are singletons. What was sequenced was peripheral blood. Receptor source: a human donor in a cohort sampled during active COVID-19.

The chain carries TRBV9 and TRBJ2-7; D call uncertain. This CDR3 is built from 13 residues. Trimming shortened V by 3 bases and J by 0 bases, and 7 bases separated the two germline ends. CDR1 is SGDLS and CDR2 is YYNGEE in the germline V gene. CDR3 nucleotides: TGTGCCAGCAGCGCGACAAGCTCCTACGAGCAGTACTTC. This sequence encodes CASSATSSYEQYF. Full variable domain (remainder filled in from reference TRBV9 and TRBJ2-7): DSGVTQTPKHLITATGQRVTLRCSPRSGDLSVYWYQQSLDQGLQFLIQYYNGEERAKGNILERFSAQQFPDLHSELNLSSLELGDSALYFCASSATSSYEQYFGPGTRLTVT.

The rearrangement joins TRBV6-5 to TRBJ1-2; D perhaps matches TRBD1 (5 bases). CDR1 is MNHEY and CDR2 is SVGAGI in the germline V gene. Trimming cost V 6 bases and J 5 bases, with 13 bases left between them. CDR3 length: 13 amino acids. The CDR3, as DNA: TGTGCCAGCAGCCCGGACACTGAATATGGCTACACCTTC. It yields the protein CASSPDTEYGYTF.

The chain employs TRBV28 and TRBJ2-5, with 7 bases fitting TRBD1. Germline V lookup: CDR1 MDHEN, CDR2 SYDVKM. The ends lost 8 bases at V and 2 bases at J; junction bases unmatched: 2. The CDR3 is 12 residues long. This CDR3 is CASSTGQETQYF. The CDR3 coding sequence is TGTGCCAGCTCGACAGGGCAAGAGACCCAGTACTTC. The whole variable domain, remainder taken from reference TRBV28 and TRBJ2-5, is DVKVTQSSRYLVKRTGEKVFLECVQDMDHENMFWYRQDPGLGLRLIYFSYDVKMKEKGDIPEGYSVSREKKERFSLILESASTNQTSMYLCASSTGQETQYFGPGTRLLVL.

A remark on this clone: Germline and junction disagree at one end, which may indicate a read error. The chain carries TRBV27 and TRBJ2-7; D gene unclear. The CDR3 covers 10 residues. Germline V gene data show CDR1 as MNHEY and CDR2 as SMNVEV (reference sequence). The CDR3 protein is CASSLPPMDF. CDR3 DNA: TGTGCCAGCAGTCTACCCCCGATGGACTTC.

This clone was counted a few times. The V gene is TRBV28, the J gene TRBJ1-2, with D maybe TRBD1 (5 bases). Trimming cost V 7 bases and J 4 bases, with 13 bases left between them. CDR1 and CDR2 (germline): MDHEN, SYDVKM. This CDR3 contains 13 residues. The DNA for the CDR3 is TGTGCCAGCAAGACAGCTGTAGGCTATGGCTACACCTTC. Protein: CASKTAVGYGYTF.

The V gene is TRBV2, the J gene TRBJ2-7, with 7 bases that match TRBD1. The germline V gene encodes CDR1 SNHLY and CDR2 FYNNEI. The CDR3 spans 12 residues. V shed 8 bases, J shed 2 bases, and the junction held 3 bases outside the gene matches. The chain's CDR3 is CASGTDAYEQYF. The CDR3 DNA is TGTGCCAGCGGGACAGACGCCTACGAGCAGTACTTC. The full variable domain, its missing parts supplied by reference TRBV2 and TRBJ2-7, is EPEVTQTPSHQVTQMGQEVILRCVPISNHLYFYWYRQILGQKVEFLVSFYNNEISEKSEIFDDQFSVERPDGSNFTLKIRSTKLEDSAMYFCASGTDAYEQYFGPGTRLTVT.

The V gene is TRBV9, the J gene TRBJ2-1; the D gene is possibly TRBD1 (5 bases). The V gene's germline CDR1 is SGDLS and CDR2 YYNGEE. Trimming cost V 0 bases and J 5 bases, with 12 bases left between them. This CDR3 is built from 15 residues. The CDR3 bases are TGTGCCAGCAGCGTAGGGGGCCCATGGAACAATGAGCAGTTCTTC. Its translation is CASSVGGPWNNEQFF.

This clone showed up just once. The rearrangement uses TRBV5-1 and TRBJ1-1; D possibly corresponds to TRBD1 (6 bases). The germline gives CDR1 SGHRS, CDR2 YFSETQ. CDR3 length: 14 residues. The germline V and J ends were trimmed by 3 bases and 0 bases, with 9 bases remaining between them. The CDR3, as DNA: TGCGCCAGCAGCTCGGGGGGCATGAACACTGAAGCTTTCTTT. Translating gives CASSSGGMNTEAFF.

The chain employs TRBV7-3 and TRBJ2-2; 12 positions agree with TRBD2. CDR1 is SGHTA, CDR2 FQGTGA, per germline. The CDR3 consists of 18 residues. After removal of 3 bases from V and 6 bases from J, the junction contained 11 bases not matched to a gene. The CDR3, as DNA: TGTGCCAGCAGCTTGGGACCCCTAGCGGGGGGGATGCCCGGGGAGCTGTTTTTT. Protein: CASSLGPLAGGMPGELFF. Full variable domain (remainder filled in from reference TRBV7-3 and TRBJ2-2): GAGVSQTPSNKVTEKGKYVELRCDPISGHTALYWYRQSLGQGPEFLIYFQGTGAADDSGLPNDRFFAVRPEGSVSTLKIQRTERGDSAVYLCASSLGPLAGGMPGELFFGEGSRLTVL.

The chain carries TRBV6-4 and TRBJ1-5, with 7 bases that match TRBD1. This CDR3 comprises 17 residues. Per germline, CDR1 MRHNA and CDR2 SNTAGT. The junction had 13 bases not matched to a gene; V was cut back by 3 bases and J by 5 bases. CDR3: CASSEQHRGKGDQPQHF. Written as DNA, the CDR3 is TGTGCCAGCAGTGAACAACACAGGGGTAAAGGGGATCAGCCCCAGCATTTT.

The V call is TRBV10-3, the J call TRBJ1-2; 9 nucleotides align to TRBD1. Germline V gives CDR1 ENHRY, CDR2 SYGVKD. Germline trimming cut 2 bases from V and 5 bases from J; bases unmatched to any gene: 9. The CDR3 is made up of 16 amino acids. The CDR3 DNA sequence: TGTGCCATCAGTGAGGGACAGGGGCCGGTTTCGTATGGCTACACCTTC. Translation gives CAISEGQGPVSYGYTF.

This chain's CDR3 is CASSYSRGGGTEAFF. In DNA, the CDR3 is TGTGCCAGCAGTTACTCGCGAGGCGGAGGCACTGAAGCTTTCTTT. This sequence joins TRBV6-5 and TRBJ1-1; D not certain. The CDR3 length is 15 residues. Germline lookup yields CDR1 MNHEY and CDR2 SVGAGI. Trimming left V 0 bases short and J 4 bases short, with 12 bases between.

The rearrangement joins TRBV7-3 to TRBJ2-3; 9 nucleotides agree with TRBD2. Germline V gene lookup returns CDR1 SGHTA and CDR2 FQGTGA. J was trimmed by 6 bases and V by 2 bases; bases with no gene match: 6. The CDR3 is 15 amino acids. This CDR3 is CASSLEGLATDTQYF. CDR3 DNA: TGTGCCAGCAGCTTAGAGGGACTAGCAACTGATACGCAGTATTTT.